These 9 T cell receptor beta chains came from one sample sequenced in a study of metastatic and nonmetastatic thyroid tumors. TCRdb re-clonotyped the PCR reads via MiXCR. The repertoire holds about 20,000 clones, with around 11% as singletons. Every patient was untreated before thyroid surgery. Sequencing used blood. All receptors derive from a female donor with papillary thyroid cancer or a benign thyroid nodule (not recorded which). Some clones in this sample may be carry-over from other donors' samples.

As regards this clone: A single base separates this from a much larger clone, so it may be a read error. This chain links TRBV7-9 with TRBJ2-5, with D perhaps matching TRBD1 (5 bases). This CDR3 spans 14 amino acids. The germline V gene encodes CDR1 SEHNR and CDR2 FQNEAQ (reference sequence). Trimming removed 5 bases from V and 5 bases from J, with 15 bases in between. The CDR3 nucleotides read TGTGCCAGCAGCCTTTTAGGGGCCGGGGAGACCCAGTACTTC. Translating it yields CASSLLGAGETQYF.

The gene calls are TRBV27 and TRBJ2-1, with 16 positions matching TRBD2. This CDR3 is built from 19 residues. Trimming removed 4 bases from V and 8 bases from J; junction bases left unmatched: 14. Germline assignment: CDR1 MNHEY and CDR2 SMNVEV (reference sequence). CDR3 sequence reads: CASSSGLAGGDWSHDEQFF. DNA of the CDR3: TGTGCCAGCAGTTCGGGACTAGCGGGAGGGGACTGGTCCCACGATGAGCAGTTCTTC.

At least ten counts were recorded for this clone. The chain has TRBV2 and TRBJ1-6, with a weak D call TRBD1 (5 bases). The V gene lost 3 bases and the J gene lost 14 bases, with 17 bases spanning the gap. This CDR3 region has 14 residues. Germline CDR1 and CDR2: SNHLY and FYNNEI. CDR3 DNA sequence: TGTGCCAGCAGTGATCTCGAGGGACTTGGGTCCCTCCACTTT. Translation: CASSDLEGLGSLHF.

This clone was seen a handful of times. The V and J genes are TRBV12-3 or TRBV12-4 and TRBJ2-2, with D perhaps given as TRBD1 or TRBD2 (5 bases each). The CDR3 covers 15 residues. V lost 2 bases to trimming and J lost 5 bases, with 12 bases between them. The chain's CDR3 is CASSLWGSSTGELFF. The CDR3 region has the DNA TGTGCCAGCAGTTTATGGGGGAGTAGTACCGGGGAGCTGTTTTTT.

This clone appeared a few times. The CDR3 nucleotides are TGTGCCAGCAAGGCACTCACACCGACCTACGAGCAGTACTTC. Translation: CASKALTPTYEQYF. The genes are TRBV6-1 and TRBJ2-7; D is unresolved. The CDR3 totals 14 residues. Germline V CDR1 and CDR2: MNHNS, SASEGT. V lost 7 bases and J lost 2, with 15 bases in between.

CDR3 loop: CASSSNRELFF. Here the CDR3 DNA reads TGTGCCAGCAGCTCAAACCGGGAGCTGTTTTTT. This chain uses TRBV11-3 with TRBJ2-2; unclear D gene. Trimming left V 4 bases short and J 9 bases short, with 6 bases between. The CDR3 extends over 11 amino acids. CDR1 is SGHNT and CDR2 is YENEEA in the germline V gene.

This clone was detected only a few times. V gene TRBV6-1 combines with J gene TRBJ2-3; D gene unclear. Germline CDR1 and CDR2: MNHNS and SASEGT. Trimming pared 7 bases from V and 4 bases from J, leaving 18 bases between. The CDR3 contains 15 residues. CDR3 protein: CASIGSVPPPDTQYF. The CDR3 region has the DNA TGTGCCAGCATCGGCTCGGTTCCCCCCCCAGATACGCAGTATTTT.

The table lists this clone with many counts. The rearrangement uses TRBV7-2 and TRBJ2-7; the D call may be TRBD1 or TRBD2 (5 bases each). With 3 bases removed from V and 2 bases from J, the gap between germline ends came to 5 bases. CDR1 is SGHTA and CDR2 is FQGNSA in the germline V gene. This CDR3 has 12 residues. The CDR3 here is CASSLGAYEQYF. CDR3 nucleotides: TGTGCCAGCAGCTTGGGGGCCTACGAGCAGTACTTC.

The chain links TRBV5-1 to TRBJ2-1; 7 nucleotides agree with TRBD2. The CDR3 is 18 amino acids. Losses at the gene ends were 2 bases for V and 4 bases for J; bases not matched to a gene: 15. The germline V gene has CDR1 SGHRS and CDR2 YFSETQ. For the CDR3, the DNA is TGCGCCAGCAGCTTTCCCCCCTCATCGGCTAGCGGATACAATGAGCAGTTCTTC. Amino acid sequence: CASSFPPSSASGYNEQFF.